A single sample gave rise to the 10 T cell receptor beta chains below, sequenced in a study of identical twins. In TCRdb, the 5' RACE reads were re-called with MiXCR into one record per CDR3 protein. The sample has 200,000 to 250,000 distinct CDR3 sequences, around 7.6% seen once; the top ten hold under 6.5%. These data were also filed under a second study, of yellow fever vaccine responses in identical twins.

The sequenced sample was CD8+ T cells sorted from blood. Receptors were obtained from a woman younger than 35 in good health.

The table lists this clonotype with a few counts. This chain connects TRBV6-5 to TRBJ2-3; 7 bases agree with TRBD2. V shed 2 bases and J 5 bases; nucleotides not matched to a gene: 7. The CDR3 covers 15 residues. Germline-derived CDR1 and CDR2 are MNHEY and SVGAGI. This chain's CDR3 is CASSYTASGLDTQYF. The CDR3 bases are TGTGCCAGCAGTTACACCGCTAGCGGCTTAGATACGCAGTATTTT.

The chain is built from TRBV5-5 and TRBJ2-1, with 7 bases lining up with TRBD1. CDR1 and CDR2 (germline): SGHKS, YYEKEE (reference sequence). The CDR3 is made up of 16 amino acids. The ends lost 4 bases at V and 2 bases at J; junction bases unmatched: 9. This CDR3 is CASSKSTGTPYNEQFF. The CDR3 coding sequence is TGTGCCAGCAGCAAATCGACAGGGACACCCTACAATGAGCAGTTCTTC.

The V gene is TRBV7-8, the J gene TRBJ2-1; 14 bases are a match to TRBD2. CDR1 SGHVS and CDR2 FQNEAQ come from the germline V gene. This CDR3 is 16 amino acids long. V lost 5 bases and J lost 9; bases outside the gene matches: 9. The chain's CDR3 is CASSSREGTSGSEQFF. CDR3 nucleotide sequence: TGTGCCAGCAGCAGCCGGGAAGGGACTAGCGGGAGTGAGCAGTTCTTC. Based on the CDR3 plus reference TRBV7-8 and TRBJ2-1, the full variable domain is GAGVSQSPRYKVAKRGQDVALRCDPISGHVSLFWYQQALGQGPEFLTYFQNEAQLDKSGLPSDRFFAERPEGSVSTLKIQRTQQEDSAVYLCASSSREGTSGSEQFFGPGTRLTVL.

J is TRBJ2-3 and V is TRBV12-3 or TRBV12-4; possibly TRBD2 for D (6 bases). The CDR3 is 14 residues long. V was trimmed by 10 bases and J by 2 bases, leaving 16 bases between them. The CDR3 region has the DNA TGTGCCACCTCCCCCGGGGGTTACACAGATACGCAGTATTTT. Translating it yields CATSPGGYTDTQYF.

The sample holds a few counts of this clonotype. CDR3 bases: TGTGCCACCAGCATTAGGGACATCTTTCGGCCCCAGCATTTT. This gives the protein CATSIRDIFRPQHF. The chain links TRBV15 to TRBJ1-5; a weak D match, TRBD1 (6 bases). Germline lookup yields CDR1 LNHNV and CDR2 YYDKDF (reference sequence). Trimming pared 4 bases from V and 9 bases from J, leaving 16 bases between. This CDR3 contains 14 residues.

This clonotype was counted at least ten times. V and J are TRBV4-2 and TRBJ2-5; 7 positions agree with TRBD2. The CDR3 covers 16 residues. V lost 0 bases, J lost 4 bases, and 8 bases stayed unmatched. Germline CDR1 is LGHNA and CDR2 is YNFKEQ. CDR3 sequence: CASSQDPSGGGETQYF. CDR3 DNA sequence: TGTGCCAGCAGCCAAGACCCATCGGGAGGAGGAGAGACCCAGTACTTC.

This clonotype occurred many times. The V and J genes are TRBV27 and TRBJ2-5; 7 bases map to TRBD1. CDR3 length equals 14 residues. Germline V CDR1 and CDR2: MNHEY, SMNVEV (reference sequence). The trim removed 1 base at V and 4 bases at J, leaving 3 bases unmatched. CDR3 sequence: CASSLYRGGETQYF. The DNA of the CDR3 is TGTGCCAGCAGTTTATACAGGGGTGGAGAGACCCAGTACTTC.

This clonotype was counted many times. The chain is built from TRBV6-4 and TRBJ2-3, with D unresolved. The germline V and J ends were trimmed by 0 bases and 5 bases, with 6 bases remaining between them. This CDR3 has 13 amino acids. Germline assignment: CDR1 MRHNA and CDR2 SNTAGT. CDR3 nucleotides: TGTGCCAGCAGTGACTCCGGCATAGATACGCAGTATTTT. This sequence encodes CASSDSGIDTQYF.

The V and J genes are TRBV14 and TRBJ2-2, with D unclear. The CDR3 contains 13 residues. V lost 1 base and J lost 6, with 6 bases in between. Germline V gene sequence: CDR1 SGHDN, CDR2 FVKESK. CDR3 DNA sequence: TGTGCCAGCAGCCAAGTAAGCCCCGGGGAGCTGTTTTTT. Translating gives CASSQVSPGELFF.

This clonotype occurred many times. V gene TRBV7-8 combines with J gene TRBJ2-7; tentative D call: TRBD2 (6 bases). Trimming left V 0 bases short and J 1 base short, with 13 bases between. Germline-derived CDR1 and CDR2 are SGHVS and FQNEAQ. This CDR3 spans 16 amino acids. CDR3 protein: CASSLADGGRSYEQYF. The CDR3 DNA follows: TGTGCCAGCAGCTTAGCTGATGGAGGGCGGTCCTACGAGCAGTACTTC.